The clone carrying this T cell receptor beta chain was seen more than once but under ten times. RNA served as the template for amplifying TCR beta CDR3 regions. An opening RT-PCR round employed HTBI primers and preceded a second-round multiplex PCR. TCRdb re-called the multiplex PCR reads through MiXCR, storing one row per CDR3 protein. The sample lists 200,000 to 300,000 distinct CDR3 sequences, around 45% occurring once. Trimming pared 9 bases from V and 3 bases from J, leaving 10 bases between. The CDR3 covers 13 residues. Germline V CDR1 and CDR2: KGHDR, SFDVKD. The data originate from a study of Graves' ophthalmopathy and Graves' hyperthyroidism.

This clonotype originated in an adult man with Graves' ophthalmopathy. Sequenced sample: peripheral blood. This rearrangement joins TRBV24-1 to TRBJ2-2; a possible D gene is TRBD1 (5 bases). Here the CDR3 reads CATQGRDTGELFF. The CDR3 bases are TGTGCCACCCAGGGTCGGGACACCGGGGAGCTGTTTTTT.